The present T cell receptor (beta chain) was sequenced within a study of blood T cell repertoires in COVID-19. Whole-study context: Samples taken during acute and convalescent COVID-19 were collected in the United States, Italy and Spain.

This clone was found a few times. In the original workflow: For nucleated cells, counts were estimated from reference gene primer amplification. Clones were sequenced by immunoSEQ multiplex PCR, and TCRdb holds only the in-frame ones, with some missing. The V and J calls and the clone size are those of that table, but D and trimming were determined from the DNA. The data contain some 130,000 clones, around four fifths of them seen just once; the ten biggest clones take up 9.5% to 12%. Germline V gene data show CDR1 as MNHEY and CDR2 as SMNVEV (reference sequence). The CDR3 covers 17 residues. The TCR sequence derives from a man aged 55 to 70 who had recovered from COVID-19. The rearrangement joins TRBV27 to TRBJ1-1; 9 bases agree with TRBD1. Source material: peripheral blood. The CDR3 protein is CASLGRGTGWLGAEAFF. The CDR3 nucleotides read TGTGCGTCCTTAGGTAGAGGGACAGGGTGGTTGGGCGCTGAAGCTTTCTTT.